This TCR beta chain came from a study of vaccination effects on CD4 cells after COVID-19. Points from the study as a whole: Missing from the study were early post-infection timepoints, and its convalescent patients were few.

Trimming pared 8 bases from V and 3 bases from J, leaving 14 bases between. The CDR3 has 14 amino acids. Germline V gene data show CDR1 as MGHDK and CDR2 as SYGVNS. Comments on this clone: Its antigen is undetermined.

Subsequent to a culture period of around 10 days, CD4+ T cells were isolated. Every participant took two doses of the BNT162b2 or mRNA-1273 vaccine. Sequenced by immunoSEQ multiplex PCR; TCRdb stores in-frame clones only, minus some. This sample has about 57,000 clones, with approximately 81% found just once. The chain recombines TRBV25-1 with TRBJ2-1, with a weak D call TRBD2 (6 bases). The sample in question was CD4+ T cells from PBMCs cultured without peptide, obtained after COVID-19 vaccination. The receptor was derived from a human donor who received a COVID-19 vaccine. The CDR3 is CASSTSWNYNEQFF. CDR3 bases: TGTGCCAGCTCAACTAGCTGGAACTACAATGAGCAGTTCTTC.